This T cell receptor (beta chain) was sequenced for a study of shared clonotypes between healthy human individuals (dated by TCRdb to about 2020). For the wider study: A couple of women and a few men aged 18 to 49 years were included in the cohort. For each donor, CD4 naive and CD4 memory were each given three plates, CD8 naive was given two plates, and CD8 memory was given one plate. To estimate repertoire size and how much clonotype sharing occurs between individuals, the study deeply sequenced the blood TCR repertoires of 4 to 6 healthy adults. Different laboratories and diverse techniques were used to prepare libraries and sequence TCR repertoires, to increase sequencing depth and limit assay-specific biases. Each donor's leukapheresis produced roughly between roughly 0.85 and 9 billion PBMCs.

Including cysteine and phenylalanine, the CDR3 has 13 amino acids. Only the CDR3 DNA stays, 39 bases, in frame from base 1. The germline V gene sets CDR1 to MNHEY and CDR2 to SVGAGI. V is reduced by 5 bases and J by 3 bases, leaving a spacing of 11 bases between them. CD8 naive samples were CD45RO-negative cells positively selected for CCR7, giving a CD45RA+CCR7+ population that excluded TemRA cells. Healthy HIV-negative adults with no recently reported acute infections or vaccinations were included as donors. Every donor was a Caucasian adult living in Nashville, Tennessee, USA. Blood was collected by leukapheresis, and PBMCs were isolated by Ficoll-Histopaque density gradient centrifugation and then cryopreserved in liquid nitrogen vapor phase. Purity and quantity of every magnetically sorted T cell population were checked by analytical flow cytometry. Genomic DNA was isolated from every sorted fraction and measured by UV absorbance on a Nanodrop 2000c.

About this clone: This clone's antigen is unknown. Base quality data are lacking; no much larger clone is found one base away.

General findings and caveats noted by the study authors: The genetic and exposure-history diversity represented was limited by the small number of donors. Rarefaction of sorted-subset datasets indicated incomplete sequencing despite the large sequencing depth. Larger estimated clonotype richness was generally found for naive subsets than for memory subsets. Pairwise subsampling indicated that sequencing depth was expected to affect the degree of clonotype sharing among donors. Approximately 5% of naive CD4, 3.5% of naive CD8, about 2.4% of memory CD4, and roughly 0.4% of memory CD8 clonotypes were shared across several donors. Compared with non-shared clonotypes, clonotypes shared by all four sorted-subset donors had higher generation probabilities. Only blood was sampled, and tissue TCR repertoires likely differ from those in blood.

Using the deep immunoSEQ assay, multiplex PCR amplified TCR CDR3 regions from genomic DNA. Extracted genomic DNA from each cell subset was spread evenly across all wells of several immunoSEQ 96-well plates, with each plate serving as a replicate. For sorted subsets, roughly 0.2 ug genomic DNA, equal to 25,000 to 35,000 T cell genomes, was loaded into each replicate PCR. The purified libraries were quantified using a Qubit 3.0 fluorometer, sized with a Bioanalyzer 2100, and then quantified again using the KAPA Library Quantification kit. A separate single-read 150-cycle Illumina NextSeq 550 flow cell was used to sequence each immunoSEQ 96-well plate. Per the source publication's procedure: The immunoSEQ output contained only junctional sequences without quality scores, so filtering could not match that applied to full-length reads. To assign V/J genes and CDR3, sequences were annotated against IMGT germline references using PyIR, a Python wrapper for IgBLAST v1.9. Reads were removed for weak V/J assignments (E-value above 1e-6), missing CDR3, stop codons, out-of-frame junctions, or ambiguous translated residues. A V3J clonotype was defined by an identical inferred V gene, J gene, and CDR3 amino acid sequence. To compute the percentage overlap between repertoires, the number of shared unique clonotypes was divided by the size of the smaller repertoire. Repertoire richness was assessed with RTK rarefaction, the Chao1 estimator, and Recon v2.1 estimates of unobserved clonotypes. For all TCRbeta clonotypes obtained by the gDNA method from several donors, generation probabilities were computed with OLGA. Held by TCRdb, this immuneACCESS table contains in-frame sequences only and omits some clones. Under half of the omission traces to an unresolved V gene where checked; the cause of the rest is unknown. From that table come the V and J calls and clone size; the DNA was used to work out D and trimming. This sample has approximately 2,000,000 clones in its table, and about 94% of those were observed once. The ten most abundant clones make up around 1.7% of the sample.

Material for sequencing was naive CD8+ T cells from PBMCs. The cell subset or site label, as the study defines it: CD45RA+CCR7+. The source is a man between 18 and 29 years old in good health. Some clones in this sample may be carry-over from other donors' samples. The sequence is built from TRBV6-5 and TRBJ2-7, with TRBD1 perhaps the D gene, on 6 matching bases. The CDR3 protein is CASSPRDIYEQYF. The DNA reads as follows: TGTGCCAGCAGTCCCCGGGACATCTACGAGCAGTACTTC.